Listed below are T cell receptor beta chains from one sample, sequenced in a study of CD8 T cells in Susac syndrome. TCRdb itself ran the immunoSEQ multiplex PCR reads through MiXCR, one entry per CDR3 protein. This sample yields about 160,000 distinct CDR3 sequences, of which 92% are seen a single time; 0.065% to 0.085% belongs to the top ten. Sequencing used CD4+ T cells from PBMCs. All receptors derive from a human donor in good health. Both conserved end residues are part of each CDR3. A D gene is named only where the DNA matches it firmly. For some rows the clone size is stated as once, few or many, or as a class when expanded; others skip it.

NA	TRBD1	TRBV11-1	TRBJ1-1	TGTGCCAGCAGCAAGGACAGGGAGACTGAAGCTTTCTTT	CASSKDRETEAFF
NA	TRBD1	TRBV6-5	TRBJ2-2	TGTGCCAGCAGCCGACAGGGTGTCGGGGAGCTGTTTTTT	CASSRQGVGELFF
NA	NA	TRBV18	TRBJ2-5	TGTGCCAGCTCACGTCAGAGCGCAGTCCAAGAGACCCAGTACTTC	CASSRQSAVQETQYF
NA	TRBD1	TRBV30	TRBJ2-1	TGTGCCTGGAGCCGGACAGGGGCCTACAATGAGCAGTTCTTC	CAWSRTGAYNEQFF
NA	NA	TRBV9	TRBJ1-2	TGTGCCAGCAGCCCTACCGGACGGATAAACTCCCTTCGGTATGGCTACACCTTC	CASSPTGRINSLRYGYTF
NA	NA	TRBV5-1	TRBJ1-1	TGCGCCAGCAGCTTTGACGCGAACACTGAAGCTTTCTTT	CASSFDANTEAFF
NA	TRBD2	TRBV11-2	TRBJ2-5	TGTGCCAGCAGCGGACTAGCTCGCCAAGAGACCCAGTACTTC	CASSGLARQETQYF
once	NA	TRBV12-3/TRBV12-4	TRBJ2-5	TGTGCCAGCAGTTACAGGGAAGAGACCCAGTACTTC	CASSYREETQYF
NA	NA	TRBV7-2	TRBJ1-1	TGTGCCAGCAGCTTAATAACTCTTAACCGAGGGGAAGCTTTCTTT	CASSLITLNRGEAFF
once	NA	TRBV5-1	TRBJ1-2	TGCGCCAGCAGCCCCGGGGAGGGACATGGCTACACCTTC	CASSPGEGHGYTF
NA	NA	TRBV28	TRBJ2-3	TGTGCCAGCTTTTGGCAAGATACGCAGTATTTT	CASFWQDTQYF
few	NA	TRBV5-1	TRBJ2-1	TGCGCCAGCAGCTCCGGGAGAGGCGATGAGCAGTTCTTC	CASSSGRGDEQFF
NA	TRBD1	TRBV10-3	TRBJ2-1	TGTGCCATCAAGGCGGGACAGGCAATCGATGAGCAGTTCTTC	CAIKAGQAIDEQFF
NA	NA	TRBV20-1	TRBJ2-5	TGCAGTGCTAGAGCGCCAGCGGGCACGGAGACCCAGTACTTC	CSARAPAGTETQYF
NA	NA	TRBV19	TRBJ1-5	TGTGCCAGTAGTACGCCTCAGGTTCAGCCCCAGCATTTT	CASSTPQVQPQHF
NA	NA	TRBV5-6	TRBJ2-5	TGTGCCAGCAGCTTGAACAGGGATGGGACCCAGTACTTC	CASSLNRDGTQYF
NA	TRBD2	TRBV20-1	TRBJ2-1	TGCAGTGCTTTCTCGGGACTAGCGGGGGGATACAATGAGCAGTTCTTC	CSAFSGLAGGYNEQFF
NA	NA	TRBV5-1	TRBJ2-6	TGCGCCAGCAGCTTGGTAGGCATGAGGCCTGGGGCCAACGTCCTGACTTTC	CASSLVGMRPGANVLTF
NA	NA	TRBV7-2	TRBJ1-1	TGTGCCAGCAGCTCTTTTGGGGTGGGGGTCGTCACTGAAGCTTTCTTT	CASSSFGVGVVTEAFF
NA	NA	TRBV30	TRBJ1-2	TGTGCCTGGAGGATCGAAAGGGCAGGGGCTGGCTACACCTTC	CAWRIERAGAGYTF
NA	NA	TRBV20-1	TRBJ2-2	TGCAGTGCTAGAGAGTCCGGGGAGCTGTTTTTT	CSARESGELFF
NA	TRBD2	TRBV2	TRBJ2-3	TGTGCCAGCAGGGAGACTAGCGGGAGTGCCGCAGATACGCAGTATTTT	CASRETSGSAADTQYF
NA	NA	TRBV7-8	TRBJ2-7	TGTGCCAGCAGCTTACGCGTACAGGCCACCTACGAGCAGTACTTC	CASSLRVQATYEQYF
NA	NA	TRBV12-3/TRBV12-4	TRBJ1-1	TGTGCCAGCAGTTTAGAAAAGCCGCACACTGAAGCTTTCTTT	CASSLEKPHTEAFF
NA	TRBD1	TRBV6-1	TRBJ2-1	TGTGCCAGCGTAGATGGGACAGTTTCCTACAATGAGCAGTTCTTC	CASVDGTVSYNEQFF
NA	TRBD2	TRBV20-1	TRBJ2-1	TGCAGTGCTAGTCGCGCGGGAGTGGAAAATGAGCAGTTCTTC	CSASRAGVENEQFF
NA	NA	TRBV7-9	TRBJ2-5	TGTGCCAGCAGCTCCGGGCAGGGTTGGGAGACCCAGTACTTC	CASSSGQGWETQYF
once	NA	TRBV5-1	TRBJ2-3	TGCGCCAGCAGCTTGGGACAGGTAACAGATACGCAGTATTTT	CASSLGQVTDTQYF
once	NA	TRBV7-9	TRBJ2-7	TGTGCCAGCAGCTTAGTGGAAGGCGAGCAGTACTTC	CASSLVEGEQYF
once	NA	TRBV7-8	TRBJ1-1	TGTGCCACAAGTCGGAGGGGACTGAACACTGAAGCTTTCTTT	CATSRRGLNTEAFF
NA	TRBD1	TRBV25-1	TRBJ1-4	TGTGCCAGCAGTACCCAACAGGGGGCCGGTGAAAAACTGTTTTTT	CASSTQQGAGEKLFF
NA	NA	TRBV24-1	TRBJ1-2	TGTGCCACCAGTGATGAAGGTGGCGGCTACACCTTC	CATSDEGGGYTF
once	TRBD1	TRBV11-2	TRBJ2-7	TGTGCCAGCAGCTCTTTGAAGGGGGCAGGCGAGCAGTACTTC	CASSSLKGAGEQYF